This TCR beta chain was obtained from a study of cytomegalovirus exposure and HLA in healthy donors. Researchers ran the PCR with 60 Vbeta and 13 Jbeta primers. Only in-frame clones appear in the TCRdb table, and some are missing; sequencing was by immunoSEQ multiplex PCR. Altogether some 100,000 clones are present, approximately 80% being singletons, with the ten largest covering 10% to 15%. Trimming stripped 6 bases from V and 2 bases from J, with 10 bases between. Germline V gene sequence: CDR1 MNHNS, CDR2 SASEGT. The CDR3 contains 13 residues. The source of this sequence is a woman aged 35 to 49 in good health and CMV-seropositive. The source material was PBMCs. The chain carries TRBV6-1 and TRBJ1-1, with unresolved D. For the CDR3, the DNA is TGTGCCAGCAGGACTACACAAAACACTGAAGCTTTCTTT. It yields the protein CASRTTQNTEAFF.